Listed below are T cell receptor beta chains from one sample, sequenced in a study of blood T cell repertoires in COVID-19. Clones were read by immunoSEQ multiplex PCR, and TCRdb kept only the in-frame ones, dropping some. The repertoire holds 65,000 to 95,000 clones, with roughly 80% as singletons. Sample: peripheral blood. These receptors all come from a man older than 75 with active or convalescent COVID-19. The CDR3 runs from the conserved cysteine through the conserved F or W. Fields, in order: D gene, J gene, CDR3 length, clone size, V gene, CDR3 protein, CDR3 DNA. A D gene is named only where the DNA matches it firmly. A row's size may be missing; if present it is once, few, many or a size class.

D gene: TRBD2
J gene: TRBJ2-1
CDR3 length: 16
clone size: NA
V gene: TRBV11-3
CDR3 protein: CASSLGTGGYYNEQFF
CDR3 DNA: TGTGCCAGCAGCTTAGGCACGGGAGGGTACTACAATGAGCAGTTCTTC

D gene: TRBD1
J gene: TRBJ1-5
CDR3 length: 17
clone size: few
V gene: TRBV19
CDR3 protein: CASTNRTGVFSNQPQHF
CDR3 DNA: TGTGCCAGTACCAATAGGACAGGGGTTTTTAGCAATCAGCCCCAGCATTTT

D gene: TRBD2
J gene: TRBJ2-3
CDR3 length: 17
clone size: NA
V gene: TRBV28
CDR3 protein: CASSRTWSGRAPDTQYF
CDR3 DNA: TGTGCCAGCAGTCGAACGTGGAGCGGGAGGGCCCCAGATACGCAGTATTTT

D gene: NA
J gene: TRBJ1-1
CDR3 length: 13
clone size: NA
V gene: TRBV19
CDR3 protein: CASSLTGNTEAFF
CDR3 DNA: TGTGCCAGTAGTCTTACAGGGAACACTGAAGCTTTCTTT

D gene: TRBD1
J gene: TRBJ1-1
CDR3 length: 14
clone size: NA
V gene: TRBV6-5
CDR3 protein: CASSRQGYDTEAFF
CDR3 DNA: TGTGCCAGCAGTCGACAGGGTTACGACACTGAAGCTTTCTTT

D gene: NA
J gene: TRBJ2-5
CDR3 length: 15
clone size: NA
V gene: TRBV2
CDR3 protein: CATHWGGQTSETQYF
CDR3 DNA: TGTGCCACCCACTGGGGGGGGCAGACGAGTGAGACCCAGTACTTC

D gene: NA
J gene: TRBJ2-3
CDR3 length: 13
clone size: NA
V gene: TRBV7-9
CDR3 protein: CASRSQGPDTQYF
CDR3 DNA: TGTGCCAGCAGATCGCAGGGGCCAGATACGCAGTATTTT

D gene: NA
J gene: TRBJ1-6
CDR3 length: 14
clone size: NA
V gene: TRBV5-5
CDR3 protein: CASSIAGVNSPLHF
CDR3 DNA: TGTGCCAGCAGTATAGCAGGGGTAAATTCACCCCTCCACTTT

D gene: NA
J gene: TRBJ2-1
CDR3 length: 16
clone size: NA
V gene: TRBV7-9
CDR3 protein: CASSHPSSSGYNEQFF
CDR3 DNA: TGTGCCAGCAGCCACCCAAGTTCCTCCGGGTACAATGAGCAGTTCTTC

D gene: TRBD2
J gene: TRBJ2-1
CDR3 length: 13
clone size: NA
V gene: TRBV11-3
CDR3 protein: CASRAGDFGEQFF
CDR3 DNA: TGTGCCAGTCGAGCGGGAGATTTTGGTGAGCAGTTCTTC

D gene: NA
J gene: TRBJ2-6
CDR3 length: 13
clone size: NA
V gene: TRBV19
CDR3 protein: CASGVSGANVLTF
CDR3 DNA: TGTGCCAGTGGAGTCTCTGGGGCCAACGTCCTGACTTTC

D gene: TRBD2
J gene: TRBJ2-2
CDR3 length: 17
clone size: NA
V gene: TRBV7-3
CDR3 protein: CASSLTVLAGNTGELFF
CDR3 DNA: TGTGCCAGCAGCTTAACTGTCCTAGCGGGGAACACCGGGGAGCTGTTTTTT

D gene: TRBD1
J gene: TRBJ2-5
CDR3 length: 16
clone size: NA
V gene: TRBV9
CDR3 protein: CASSVAEGALGETQYF
CDR3 DNA: TGTGCCAGCAGCGTAGCCGAGGGGGCCCTTGGAGAGACCCAGTACTTC

D gene: NA
J gene: TRBJ1-1
CDR3 length: 14
clone size: few
V gene: TRBV19
CDR3 protein: CASRTGGWETEAFF
CDR3 DNA: TGTGCCAGTAGGACGGGAGGATGGGAAACTGAAGCTTTCTTT

D gene: NA
J gene: TRBJ1-1
CDR3 length: 12
clone size: NA
V gene: TRBV29-1
CDR3 protein: CSVVRGNTEAFF
CDR3 DNA: TGCAGCGTTGTACGGGGGAACACTGAAGCTTTCTTT

D gene: TRBD1
J gene: TRBJ2-1
CDR3 length: 13
clone size: NA
V gene: TRBV7-2
CDR3 protein: CASSLGTGTGLIF
CDR3 DNA: TGTGCCAGCAGCTTAGGGACCGGGACAGGGCTAATCTTC

D gene: TRBD2
J gene: TRBJ2-1
CDR3 length: 16
clone size: once
V gene: TRBV7-3
CDR3 protein: CASSSLSSGRAGEQFF
CDR3 DNA: TGTGCCAGCAGCTCTCTTTCTAGCGGGAGGGCGGGTGAGCAGTTCTTC

D gene: NA
J gene: TRBJ1-3
CDR3 length: 14
clone size: NA
V gene: TRBV14
CDR3 protein: CASSQDVSGNTIYF
CDR3 DNA: TGTGCCAGCAGCCAAGATGTATCTGGAAACACCATATATTTT

D gene: NA
J gene: TRBJ1-5
CDR3 length: 13
clone size: NA
V gene: TRBV15
CDR3 protein: CATSRDGNQPQHF
CDR3 DNA: TGTGCCACCAGCAGAGACGGGAATCAGCCCCAGCATTTT

D gene: NA
J gene: TRBJ1-2
CDR3 length: 15
clone size: NA
V gene: TRBV11-2
CDR3 protein: CASSLDRGRNYGYTF
CDR3 DNA: TGTGCCAGCAGCTTAGATCGCGGCAGAAACTATGGCTACACCTTC

D gene: NA
J gene: TRBJ1-1
CDR3 length: 16
clone size: NA
V gene: TRBV5-4
CDR3 protein: CASSPVPRGVATEAFF
CDR3 DNA: TGTGCCAGCAGTCCGGTCCCTCGGGGTGTTGCCACTGAAGCTTTCTTT

D gene: TRBD1
J gene: TRBJ1-5
CDR3 length: 22
clone size: NA
V gene: TRBV6-2/TRBV6-3
CDR3 protein: CASSPTSLTGTGAPFSNQPQHF
CDR3 DNA: TGTGCCAGCAGCCCAACTTCCTTAACCGGGACAGGGGCACCCTTTAGCAATCAGCCCCAGCATTTT

D gene: TRBD2
J gene: TRBJ2-1
CDR3 length: 15
clone size: NA
V gene: TRBV7-2
CDR3 protein: CASSLSREVRRKQFF
CDR3 DNA: TGTGCCAGCAGCTTATCGCGGGAGGTCCGAAGGAAGCAGTTCTTC

D gene: NA
J gene: TRBJ2-2
CDR3 length: 15
clone size: NA
V gene: TRBV28
CDR3 protein: CASAFRGGSTGELFF
CDR3 DNA: TGTGCCAGCGCGTTTCGAGGCGGTTCCACCGGGGAGCTGTTTTTT

D gene: NA
J gene: TRBJ1-5
CDR3 length: 16
clone size: once
V gene: TRBV19
CDR3 protein: CASEDTAAISNQPQHF
CDR3 DNA: TGTGCCAGCGAGGACACCGCCGCTATTAGCAATCAGCCCCAGCATTTT

D gene: NA
J gene: TRBJ1-1
CDR3 length: 13
clone size: NA
V gene: TRBV19
CDR3 protein: CASSIGKDTEAFF
CDR3 DNA: TGTGCCAGTAGTATCGGGAAGGACACTGAAGCTTTCTTT

D gene: NA
J gene: TRBJ2-1
CDR3 length: 11
clone size: NA
V gene: TRBV6-5
CDR3 protein: CASSRAGEQFF
CDR3 DNA: TGTGCCAGCAGTCGCGCAGGGGAGCAGTTCTTC

D gene: NA
J gene: TRBJ2-3
CDR3 length: 13
clone size: NA
V gene: TRBV10-3
CDR3 protein: CATGLPSTDTQYF
CDR3 DNA: TGTGCCACCGGTCTTCCGAGCACAGATACGCAGTATTTT

D gene: NA
J gene: TRBJ2-1
CDR3 length: 13
clone size: NA
V gene: TRBV24-1
CDR3 protein: CATSEGRDFEQFF
CDR3 DNA: TGTGCCACCAGTGAGGGCCGGGACTTTGAGCAGTTCTTC

D gene: NA
J gene: TRBJ2-1
CDR3 length: 14
clone size: NA
V gene: TRBV5-1
CDR3 protein: CASSSVELAHEQFF
CDR3 DNA: TGCGCCAGCAGCTCGGTCGAGCTAGCCCATGAGCAGTTCTTC

D gene: NA
J gene: TRBJ1-4
CDR3 length: 13
clone size: once
V gene: TRBV11-2
CDR3 protein: CASSFTRREKLFF
CDR3 DNA: TGTGCCAGCAGCTTCACAAGGAGGGAGAAACTGTTTTTT

D gene: NA
J gene: TRBJ1-6
CDR3 length: 17
clone size: NA
V gene: TRBV9
CDR3 protein: CASSGGGSVSYNSPLHF
CDR3 DNA: TGTGCCAGCAGCGGGGGGGGTTCGGTCTCCTATAATTCACCCCTCCACTTT

D gene: TRBD1
J gene: TRBJ1-1
CDR3 length: 14
clone size: NA
V gene: TRBV6-5
CDR3 protein: CASAQTGRDTEAFF
CDR3 DNA: TGTGCCAGCGCCCAGACAGGGAGAGACACTGAAGCTTTCTTT

D gene: NA
J gene: TRBJ1-5
CDR3 length: 13
clone size: NA
V gene: TRBV29-1
CDR3 protein: CSALTDGGQPQHF
CDR3 DNA: TGCAGCGCGCTGACGGACGGAGGTCAGCCCCAGCATTTT

D gene: NA
J gene: TRBJ2-1
CDR3 length: 12
clone size: NA
V gene: TRBV5-1
CDR3 protein: CASQEGLNEQFF
CDR3 DNA: TGCGCCAGCCAGGAGGGGTTAAATGAGCAGTTCTTC

D gene: TRBD2
J gene: TRBJ2-5
CDR3 length: 16
clone size: NA
V gene: TRBV2
CDR3 protein: CATQDVSGRSQETQYF
CDR3 DNA: TGTGCCACTCAGGACGTTAGCGGGAGGTCTCAAGAGACCCAGTACTTC

D gene: NA
J gene: TRBJ1-3
CDR3 length: 15
clone size: once
V gene: TRBV11-2
CDR3 protein: CASSLGGYSGNTIYF
CDR3 DNA: TGTGCCAGCAGCTTAGGCGGGTACTCTGGAAACACCATATATTTT

D gene: NA
J gene: TRBJ1-2
CDR3 length: 13
clone size: NA
V gene: TRBV28
CDR3 protein: CASRPRDSYGYTF
CDR3 DNA: TGTGCCAGCAGACCCCGCGACAGCTATGGCTACACCTTC

D gene: NA
J gene: TRBJ2-4
CDR3 length: 12
clone size: NA
V gene: TRBV6-5
CDR3 protein: CASSNYLDIQYF
CDR3 DNA: TGTGCCAGCAGTAATTACTTAGACATTCAGTACTTC

D gene: NA
J gene: TRBJ2-3
CDR3 length: 15
clone size: NA
V gene: TRBV19
CDR3 protein: CASSFSSGGTDTQYF
CDR3 DNA: TGTGCCAGTAGTTTTAGTAGCGGAGGCACAGATACGCAGTATTTT

D gene: TRBD1
J gene: TRBJ2-6
CDR3 length: 15
clone size: NA
V gene: TRBV29-1
CDR3 protein: CSGVDRDSGANVLTF
CDR3 DNA: TGCAGCGGGGTGGACAGGGACTCTGGGGCCAACGTCCTGACTTTC

D gene: NA
J gene: TRBJ1-1
CDR3 length: 20
clone size: NA
V gene: TRBV6-4
CDR3 protein: CASSRDLDRSFNIRNTEAFF
CDR3 DNA: TGTGCCAGCAGTCGTGACTTAGACCGATCGTTCAACATTAGGAACACTGAAGCTTTCTTT

D gene: TRBD1
J gene: TRBJ2-2
CDR3 length: 17
clone size: NA
V gene: TRBV5-6
CDR3 protein: CASSLVPGTGVAGELFF
CDR3 DNA: TGTGCCAGCAGCTTGGTCCCCGGGACAGGGGTTGCCGGGGAGCTGTTTTTT

D gene: NA
J gene: TRBJ2-1
CDR3 length: 14
clone size: NA
V gene: TRBV4-1
CDR3 protein: CASSQTGDQYEQFF
CDR3 DNA: TGCGCCAGCAGCCAAACGGGAGACCAATATGAGCAGTTCTTC

D gene: TRBD1
J gene: TRBJ2-5
CDR3 length: 14
clone size: NA
V gene: TRBV27
CDR3 protein: CASGRWTGRETQYF
CDR3 DNA: TGTGCCAGCGGCCGATGGACAGGGCGGGAGACCCAGTACTTC

D gene: TRBD1
J gene: TRBJ1-4
CDR3 length: 14
clone size: NA
V gene: TRBV7-9
CDR3 protein: CASSEGARNEKLFF
CDR3 DNA: TGTGCCAGCAGCGAGGGGGCCCGAAATGAAAAACTGTTTTTT

D gene: NA
J gene: TRBJ2-2
CDR3 length: 15
clone size: NA
V gene: TRBV19
CDR3 protein: CASSKGDLNTGELFF
CDR3 DNA: TGTGCCAGTAGTAAGGGGGACCTGAACACCGGGGAGCTGTTTTTT

D gene: NA
J gene: TRBJ1-2
CDR3 length: 18
clone size: NA
V gene: TRBV11-3
CDR3 protein: CASSLGQARGQENYGYTF
CDR3 DNA: TGTGCCAGCAGCTTAGGACAAGCCCGAGGGCAGGAGAACTATGGCTACACCTTC

D gene: TRBD1
J gene: TRBJ2-2
CDR3 length: 14
clone size: NA
V gene: TRBV5-1
CDR3 protein: CASRQGFGTGELFF
CDR3 DNA: TGCGCCAGCCGACAGGGTTTCGGCACCGGGGAGCTGTTTTTT

D gene: TRBD1
J gene: TRBJ1-2
CDR3 length: 13
clone size: NA
V gene: TRBV7-3
CDR3 protein: CASSPQQGYGYTF
CDR3 DNA: TGTGCCAGCAGCCCCCAACAGGGGTATGGCTACACCTTC

D gene: TRBD2
J gene: TRBJ2-5
CDR3 length: 16
clone size: NA
V gene: TRBV10-2
CDR3 protein: CASTSIRTSGGETQYF
CDR3 DNA: TGCGCCAGCACTAGTATCCGGACTAGCGGGGGGGAGACCCAGTACTTC

D gene: TRBD1
J gene: TRBJ1-4
CDR3 length: 14
clone size: NA
V gene: TRBV6-5
CDR3 protein: CASSLDRVREKLFF
CDR3 DNA: TGTGCCAGCAGCCTGGACAGGGTTCGCGAAAAACTGTTTTTT

D gene: NA
J gene: TRBJ1-4
CDR3 length: 15
clone size: NA
V gene: TRBV24-1
CDR3 protein: CATSEATGGNEKLFF
CDR3 DNA: TGTGCCACCAGTGAGGCGACAGGTGGGAATGAAAAACTGTTTTTT

D gene: TRBD1
J gene: TRBJ1-2
CDR3 length: 15
clone size: NA
V gene: TRBV4-2
CDR3 protein: CASSQGQGADYGYTF
CDR3 DNA: TGTGCCAGCAGCCAGGGACAGGGGGCTGATTATGGCTACACCTTC

D gene: TRBD1
J gene: TRBJ1-1
CDR3 length: 17
clone size: NA
V gene: TRBV19
CDR3 protein: CASSTNRGGLMNTEAFF
CDR3 DNA: TGTGCCAGTAGTACTAACAGGGGCGGGTTGATGAACACTGAAGCTTTCTTT